This TCR beta chain was profiled in a study of T cell responses to AZD1222 COVID-19 vaccine. Study-level findings and limits: Two AZD1222 administrations were followed by greater Spike-specific TCR breadth and depth. Clonal diversity may have been underestimated in mostly white British donors.

As for this clone: Antigen: not known.

The assay was immunoSEQ multiplex PCR, and TCRdb's table has in-frame clones only and misses some. The data show 120,000 or so clones, with roughly 88% seen just once and approximately 26% held by the top ten. This receptor was taken from an adult who received the AZD1222 COVID-19 vaccine. Sequenced material: peripheral blood, taken 28 days after the second AZD1222 dose.

The CDR3 protein is CASSPGSRLFF. The DNA of the CDR3 is TGTGCCAGCAGTCCAGGATCACGCCTGTTCTTC. The V and J genes are TRBV12-3 or TRBV12-4 and TRBJ2-1, with unresolved D. There are 11 residues in the CDR3. Deletions cut 5 bases from V and 15 bases from J, with 14 bases between.